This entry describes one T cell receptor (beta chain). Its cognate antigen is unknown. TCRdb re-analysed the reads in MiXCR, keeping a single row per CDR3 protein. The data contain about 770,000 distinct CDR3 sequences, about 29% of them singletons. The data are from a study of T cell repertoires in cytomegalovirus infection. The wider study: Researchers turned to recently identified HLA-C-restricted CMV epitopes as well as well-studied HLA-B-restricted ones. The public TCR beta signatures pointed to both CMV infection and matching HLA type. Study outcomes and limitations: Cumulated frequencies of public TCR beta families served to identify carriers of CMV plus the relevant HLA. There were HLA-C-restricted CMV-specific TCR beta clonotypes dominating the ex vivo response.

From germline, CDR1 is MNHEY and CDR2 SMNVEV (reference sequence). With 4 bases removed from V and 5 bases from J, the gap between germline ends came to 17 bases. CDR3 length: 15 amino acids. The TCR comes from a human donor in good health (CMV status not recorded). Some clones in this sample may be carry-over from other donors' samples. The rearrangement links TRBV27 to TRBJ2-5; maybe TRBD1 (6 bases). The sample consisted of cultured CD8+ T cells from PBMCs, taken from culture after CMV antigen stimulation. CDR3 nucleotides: TGTGCCAGCAGTTCCCACGGGACACTCCCGGAGACCCAGTACTTC. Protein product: CASSSHGTLPETQYF.